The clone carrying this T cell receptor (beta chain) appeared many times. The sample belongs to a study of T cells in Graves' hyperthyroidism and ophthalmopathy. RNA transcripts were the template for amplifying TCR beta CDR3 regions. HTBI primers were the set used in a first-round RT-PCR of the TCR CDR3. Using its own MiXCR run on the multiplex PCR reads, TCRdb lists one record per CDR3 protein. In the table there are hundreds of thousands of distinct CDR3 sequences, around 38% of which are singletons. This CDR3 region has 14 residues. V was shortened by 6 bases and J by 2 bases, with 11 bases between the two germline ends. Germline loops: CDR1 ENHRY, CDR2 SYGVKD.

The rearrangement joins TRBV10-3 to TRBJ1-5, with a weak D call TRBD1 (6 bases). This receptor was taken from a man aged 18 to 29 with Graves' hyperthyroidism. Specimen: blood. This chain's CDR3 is CAISSSGGNQPQHF. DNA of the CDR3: TGTGCCATCAGCTCGTCAGGGGGCAATCAGCCCCAGCATTTT.